Shown below are 16 T cell receptor beta chains from a single sample sequenced in a study of identical twins' blood T cells. MiXCR was run by TCRdb on the 5' RACE reads, yielding one entry per CDR3 protein. The sample has 400,000 or so distinct CDR3 sequences; roughly 30% are singletons. The sample comprised PBMCs. The origin of the receptors is a woman aged 18 to 49 in good health.

This clonotype was detected a few times. This chain connects TRBV29-1 to TRBJ2-1; maybe TRBD1 (6 bases). The CDR3 sequence is 14 residues long. The germline gives CDR1 SQVTM, CDR2 ANQGSEA. V was shortened by 4 bases and J by 4 bases, with 14 bases between the two germline ends. The CDR3 DNA sequence: TGCAGCGTTGGGACAGAGGGAAATTACAATGAGCAGTTCTTC. Translated: CSVGTEGNYNEQFF.

V usage is TRBV29-1 and J usage is TRBJ1-1; D remains unclear. Germline V gives CDR1 SQVTM, CDR2 ANQGSEA. The CDR3 length is 11 residues. The CDR3 coding sequence is TGCAGTGTGATGCAGAACACTGAAGCTTTCTTT. Its protein product is CSVMQNTEAFF.

On this clonotype itself: Given a much more abundant clone one base away, this may be a read error. The V gene is TRBV3-1, the J gene TRBJ1-2; weak D call: TRBD1 (6 bases). The CDR3 contains 15 residues. Germline CDR1 is LGHDT and CDR2 is YNNKEL (reference sequence). V dropped 1 base and J dropped 3 bases, with 12 bases sitting between them. In DNA, the CDR3 is TGTGCCAGCAGCCAAGTTATTGGGGGCTACTATGGCTACACCTTC. Translation gives CASSQVIGGYYGYTF.

This clonotype showed up many times. The gene calls are TRBV6-6 and TRBJ2-3, with TRBD2 matching over 9 bases. This CDR3 contains 16 residues. J was trimmed by 4 bases and V by 5 bases; bases with no gene match: 10. Per germline, CDR1 MNHNY and CDR2 SVGAGI (reference sequence). CDR3 bases: TGTGCCAGCAGTCCGCTTAGCGGGAGACTCTCAGATACGCAGTATTTT. It yields the protein CASSPLSGRLSDTQYF.

V and J are TRBV10-2 and TRBJ1-1, with 9 nucleotides matching TRBD1. The CDR3 totals 16 residues. Losses at the gene ends were 4 bases for V and 0 bases for J; bases not matched to a gene: 6. Germline values: CDR1 WSHSY, CDR2 SAAADI. CDR3 region: CASSAMDRGLNTEAFF. Here the CDR3 DNA reads TGCGCCAGCAGTGCGATGGACAGGGGATTGAACACTGAAGCTTTCTTT.

V and J are TRBV19 and TRBJ1-2; weak D call: TRBD1 (6 bases). With 1 base removed from V and 9 bases from J, the gap between germline ends came to 12 bases. The CDR3 spans 13 residues. Germline CDR1 and CDR2: LNHDA and SQIVND (reference sequence). The DNA of the CDR3 is TGTGCCAGTAGTATAGCGCCGGGACAAAGCTACACCTTC. Amino acids: CASSIAPGQSYTF.

This clonotype showed up just a few times. The chain joins TRBV7-2 to TRBJ1-1; possible D gene TRBD1, 6 bases. V shed 3 bases and J shed 1 base, with 12 bases lying between them. CDR1 and CDR2 (germline): SGHTA, FQGNSA. This CDR3 contains 15 residues. This chain's CDR3 is CASSFAGAWNTEAFF. The DNA of the CDR3 is TGTGCCAGCAGCTTCGCGGGGGCATGGAACACTGAAGCTTTCTTT.

The chain joins TRBV9 to TRBJ2-3; 7 nucleotides agree with TRBD2. V was clipped by 0 bases and J by 8 bases; unmatched bases: 9. The germline CDR1 and CDR2 sequences are SGDLS and YYNGEE. The length of the CDR3 is 15 residues. The CDR3 coding sequence is TGTGCCAGCAGCGTAGACATCCTTGGGGGGGGTACGCAGTATTTT. Protein sequence: CASSVDILGGGTQYF.

The chain is built from TRBV9 and TRBJ1-4, with no clear D. Trimming cost V 0 bases and J 7 bases, with 7 bases left between them. The V gene's germline CDR1 is SGDLS and CDR2 YYNGEE. The CDR3 length is 13 residues. The DNA of the CDR3 is TGTGCCAGCAGCGTAGGGGGAGGTGAAAAACTGTTTTTT. Translated: CASSVGGGEKLFF.

The chain carries TRBV27 and TRBJ2-1, with D possibly called TRBD1 or TRBD2 (5 bases each). Trimming removed 6 bases at V and 7 bases at J, with 7 bases between. The CDR3 runs to 11 residues. Germline CDR1 is MNHEY and CDR2 is SMNVEV (reference sequence). DNA of the CDR3: TGTGCCAGCAGGTGGGGGAATGAGCAGTTCTTC. This codes for CASRWGNEQFF.

This clonotype was seen at least ten times. V and J are TRBV12-3 or TRBV12-4 and TRBJ1-2; D is unclear. The length of the CDR3 is 13 residues. V was cut by 3 bases and J by 2 bases, with 7 bases left in between. CDR3 nucleotide sequence: TGTGCCAGCAGTTTCCGGAGAAACTATGGCTACACCTTC. It is translated as CASSFRRNYGYTF.

This clonotype was found a few times. The rearrangement uses TRBV11-2 and TRBJ1-6, with 7 bases matching TRBD1. Germline CDR1 is SGHAT and CDR2 is FQNNGV. J was trimmed by 6 bases and V by 5 bases; bases with no gene match: 10. The CDR3 has 16 amino acids. The CDR3 coding sequence is TGTGCCAGCAGCCACAATACAGGGGCTGTTAATTCACCCCTCCACTTT. Translating it yields CASSHNTGAVNSPLHF.

V and J are TRBV18 and TRBJ2-7; maybe TRBD1 (6 bases). Deletions cut 5 bases from V and 1 base from J, with 12 bases between. The CDR3 sequence is 14 residues long. The V gene's germline CDR1 is KGHSH and CDR2 LQKENI. The CDR3 bases are TGTGCCAGCTCAAGGGGGTTAATGTCCTACGAGCAGTACTTC. As protein: CASSRGLMSYEQYF. The whole variable domain, remainder taken from reference TRBV18 and TRBJ2-7, is NAGVMQNPRHLVRRRGQEARLRCSPMKGHSHVYWYRQLPEEGLKFMVYLQKENIIDESGMPKERFSAEFPKEGPSILRIQQVVRGDSAAYFCASSRGLMSYEQYFGPGTRLTVT.

CDR3 loop: CAISESGGLYEQYF. CDR3 bases: TGTGCCATCAGTGAGTCAGGAGGGTTGTACGAGCAGTACTTC. The chain carries TRBV10-3 and TRBJ2-7; D possibly corresponds to TRBD2 (6 bases). Trimming took off 0 bases at V and 4 bases at J, with 10 bases between the two ends. In germline, CDR1 is ENHRY, CDR2 SYGVKD. CDR3 size: 14 residues.

This clonotype was seen a handful of times. The chain recombines TRBV14 with TRBJ1-5; maybe TRBD1 (6 bases). V was trimmed by 0 bases and J by 7 bases, leaving 19 bases between them. The CDR3 contains 17 residues. Looked up from germline, CDR1 is SGHDN and CDR2 is FVKESK. CDR3 sequence reads: CASSQDRRDTCGQPQHF. CDR3 nucleotides: TGTGCCAGCAGCCAAGATCGGAGGGACACTTGTGGGCAGCCCCAGCATTTT. Full variable domain (remainder filled in from reference TRBV14 and TRBJ1-5): EAGVTQFPSHSVIEKGQTVTLRCDPISGHDNLYWYRRVMGKEIKFLLHFVKESKQDESGMPNNRFLAERTGGTYSTLKVQPAELEDSGVYFCASSQDRRDTCGQPQHFGDGTRLSIL.

This clonotype was seen a few times. The chain links TRBV7-2 to TRBJ2-2; D not resolved. The CDR3 length is 13 residues. Germline V gene sequence: CDR1 SGHTA, CDR2 FQGNSA. The V end lost 1 base, the J end lost 5 bases, and 5 bases lay between the germline ends. CDR3 DNA sequence: TGTGCCAGCAGCTTAGTCTATACCGGGGAGCTGTTTTTT. It is translated as CASSLVYTGELFF.